These T cell receptor beta chains were read from a single sample in a study of T cell responses to AZD1222 COVID-19 vaccine. Sequencing was performed with immunoSEQ multiplex PCR; in TCRdb, only in-frame clones are kept and a portion is missing. The sample lists roughly 86,000 clones, 75% to 90% seen once, with just over 30% in the top ten. This specimen consisted of peripheral blood, obtained on day 0 of AZD1222 vaccination. These receptors originate from an adult in good health. CDR3s include the opening cysteine and the closing phenylalanine or tryptophan. Each record gives: CDR3 protein, CDR3 DNA, J gene, CDR3 length, clone size, D gene, V gene. A D gene is named only where the DNA matches it firmly. Only some rows state a clone size, as once, few, many or a class for expanded clones.

CDR3 protein: CASSPSTSGNNEQFF
CDR3 DNA: TGTGCCAGCTCACCTAGTACTAGCGGGAACAATGAGCAGTTCTTC
J gene: TRBJ2-1
CDR3 length: 15
clone size: NA
D gene: TRBD2
V gene: TRBV18

CDR3 protein: CASSIGGGSYEQYF
CDR3 DNA: TGTGCCAGTAGTATAGGAGGGGGAAGCTACGAGCAGTACTTC
J gene: TRBJ2-7
CDR3 length: 14
clone size: NA
D gene: NA
V gene: TRBV19

CDR3 protein: CASSLFERGEKLFF
CDR3 DNA: TGCGCCAGCAGCTTGTTTGAAAGGGGTGAAAAACTGTTTTTT
J gene: TRBJ1-4
CDR3 length: 14
clone size: NA
D gene: NA
V gene: TRBV5-1

CDR3 protein: CAISPTVSYGYTF
CDR3 DNA: TGTGCCATCAGCCCGACGGTGAGCTATGGCTATACCTTC
J gene: TRBJ1-2
CDR3 length: 13
clone size: once
D gene: NA
V gene: TRBV10-3

CDR3 protein: CASSQVQRAKEKQYF
CDR3 DNA: TGTGCCAGCAGCCAAGTGCAGCGGGCGAAGGAGAAGCAGTACTTC
J gene: TRBJ2-7
CDR3 length: 15
clone size: NA
D gene: NA
V gene: TRBV3-1/TRBV3-2

CDR3 protein: CASSLFSIAGGPNNEQFF
CDR3 DNA: TGTGCCAGCAGCTTATTCAGCATAGCGGGAGGGCCTAACAATGAGCAGTTCTTC
J gene: TRBJ2-1
CDR3 length: 18
clone size: NA
D gene: TRBD2
V gene: TRBV11-2

CDR3 protein: CSGVRGNGGYTF
CDR3 DNA: TGCAGCGGGGTACGGGGGAATGGTGGCTACACCTTC
J gene: TRBJ1-2
CDR3 length: 12
clone size: NA
D gene: NA
V gene: TRBV29-1

CDR3 protein: CASSLSGVGEQYF
CDR3 DNA: TGTGCCAGCAGCCTATCAGGGGTGGGGGAGCAGTACTTC
J gene: TRBJ2-7
CDR3 length: 13
clone size: NA
D gene: NA
V gene: TRBV9

CDR3 protein: CASSPPTENYGYTF
CDR3 DNA: TGTGCCAGCAGTCCCCCGACGGAGAACTATGGCTACACCTTC
J gene: TRBJ1-2
CDR3 length: 14
clone size: NA
D gene: NA
V gene: TRBV28

CDR3 protein: CASSPGQGGTDTQYF
CDR3 DNA: TGTGCCAGCAGCCCGGGACAGGGAGGGACAGATACGCAGTATTTT
J gene: TRBJ2-3
CDR3 length: 15
clone size: NA
D gene: TRBD1
V gene: TRBV7-3

CDR3 protein: CASSADRGWTEAFF
CDR3 DNA: TGTGCCAGCAGTGCCGACAGGGGATGGACTGAAGCTTTCTTT
J gene: TRBJ1-1
CDR3 length: 14
clone size: NA
D gene: TRBD1
V gene: TRBV2